This T cell receptor beta chain was sequenced during a study of T cell changes during pregnancy in multiple sclerosis. V was clipped by 5 bases and J by 13 bases; unmatched bases: 14. Per germline, CDR1 SGHDT and CDR2 YYEEEE. CDR3 length equals 13 residues. The protocol was immunoSEQ multiplex PCR, while the TCRdb copy is restricted to in-frame clones and leaves out a portion. Of approximately 68,000 clones detected, 80% to 95% appear once; the ten largest clones hold around 1.4%. The TCR was taken from a female donor with multiple sclerosis, enrolled in a pregnancy study. This specimen was peripheral blood, taken in the second trimester of pregnancy. The rearrangement uses TRBV5-6 and TRBJ1-2, with 7 positions matching TRBD1. The CDR3 here is CASRRDSLLGITF. The CDR3, as DNA: TGTGCCAGCAGACGGGACAGCCTCTTAGGGATCACCTTC. The complete variable domain, with remaining parts taken from reference TRBV5-6 and TRBJ1-2, reads DAGVTQSPTHLIKTRGQQVTLRCSPKSGHDTVSWYQQALGQGPQFIFQYYEEEERQRGNFPDRFSGHQFPNYSSELNVNALLLGDSALYLCASRRDSLLGITFGSGTRLTVV.